This TCR beta chain comes out of a study of monozygotic twins with inflammatory bowel disease. Broader study findings: With inverse Simpson as the measure, TCRbeta diversity was lower in IBD patients than in healthy co-twins.

It was from whole blood, with no T cell sorting, that total RNA was isolated. The quantity of total RNA per TCR library was roughly 3,700 ng. Template switching was used to attach UMIs, which incorporated a 6-nucleotide sample barcode. TCRdb reprocessed the 5' RACE reads and reports one entry per CDR3 protein, with no DNA. The sample spans nearly 450,000 distinct CDR3 sequences; the ten largest clones claim about 2.2%. For this clonotype: Its antigen is as yet unknown.

The germline gives CDR1 SGHDT, CDR2 YYEEEE. This CDR3 comprises 15 residues. The chain carries TRBV5-6 and TRBJ2-1; TCRdb returns TRBD2, unconfirmable since there is no DNA. The sequencing input was blood. The TCR was taken from a human donor with ulcerative colitis or Crohn's disease, or a healthy co-twin of an affected twin (not recorded which). This chain's CDR3 is CASSRIAGTYNEQFF.